These 11 T cell receptor beta chains were all obtained from the same sample, sequenced in a study of T cell repertoires in cytomegalovirus infection. TCRdb itself ran the reads through MiXCR, one entry per CDR3 protein. Of some 390,000 distinct CDR3 sequences in the sample, around a sixth were seen once. Material for sequencing was PBMCs. The source is a human donor in good health (CMV status not recorded). Some clones in this sample may be carry-over from other donors' samples.

This clonotype showed up many times. The V call is TRBV6-2 or TRBV6-3, the J call TRBJ1-5, with D unresolved. The germline V gene has CDR1 MNHEY and CDR2 SVGEGT. The CDR3 is 14 amino acids. V lost 6 bases and J lost 0, with 9 bases in between. The CDR3 reads CASRYGYSNQPQHF. DNA of the CDR3: TGTGCCAGCAGATATGGTTATAGCAATCAGCCCCAGCATTTT.

CDR3 sequence reads: CASSYSIGLGFDEQFF. CDR3 nucleotides: TGTGCCAGCAGTTACTCGATCGGGCTAGGGTTCGATGAGCAGTTCTTC. The gene calls are TRBV6-2 or TRBV6-3 and TRBJ2-1; D call uncertain. CDR3 size: 16 residues. Germline V gene sequence: CDR1 MNHEY, CDR2 SVGEGT. The V gene lost 0 bases and the J gene lost 8 bases, with 17 bases spanning the gap.

The chain employs TRBV6-2 or TRBV6-3 and TRBJ2-7; 8 positions agree with TRBD2. Germline V gene sequence: CDR1 MNHEY, CDR2 SVGEGT. The CDR3 runs to 15 residues. Trimming removed 2 bases from V and 0 bases from J; junction bases left unmatched: 3. The CDR3 DNA is TGTGCCAGCAGTTACACCACTAGCGGCTCCTACGAGCAGTACTTC. Translating it yields CASSYTTSGSYEQYF.

This clonotype was recorded a few times. This sequence joins TRBV28 and TRBJ1-2; 9 positions match TRBD1. With 4 bases clipped from V and 4 bases from J, the junction kept 13 bases outside the gene matches. CDR1 is MDHEN and CDR2 is SYDVKM in the germline V gene. The CDR3 totals 17 residues. The CDR3 here is CASSYRQGERSRYGYTF. Written as DNA, the CDR3 is TGTGCCAGCAGTTACCGACAGGGGGAAAGATCGCGCTATGGCTACACCTTC.

This clonotype occurred once. The chain links TRBV4-1 to TRBJ2-2; the D is unclear. This CDR3 is built from 13 residues. The germline V and J ends were trimmed by 1 base and 7 bases, with 7 bases remaining between them. Germline values: CDR1 MGHRA, CDR2 YSYEKL. The CDR3 nucleotides are TGCGCCAGCAGCCAAGTCAGATTCGGGGAGCTGTTTTTT. Translating it yields CASSQVRFGELFF.

In its sample, this clonotype was seen many times. V and J are TRBV12-3 or TRBV12-4 and TRBJ2-6; a weak D match, TRBD1 (5 bases). The CDR3 sequence is 15 residues long. V was pared by 5 bases and J by 0 bases, with 8 bases between. Written as DNA, the CDR3 is TGTGCCAGCAGTATACAGGTCTCTGGGGCCAACGTCCTGACTTTC. The encoded protein is CASSIQVSGANVLTF.

V usage is TRBV4-3 and J usage is TRBJ2-7; possible D gene TRBD1, 6 bases. Trimming stripped 3 bases from V and 6 bases from J, with 24 bases between. Germline loops: CDR1 LGHNA, CDR2 YSLEER. This CDR3 spans 17 amino acids. DNA for the CDR3: TGCGCCAGCAGCCAGATCCAGGGGCGCGCGCCACTGTCCGAGCAGTACTTC. Translating it yields CASSQIQGRAPLSEQYF.

The chain employs TRBV28 and TRBJ2-7; maybe TRBD2 (6 bases). Germline V gives CDR1 MDHEN, CDR2 SYDVKM. This CDR3 has 15 residues. Trimming cost V 5 bases and J 7 bases, with 21 bases left between them. The CDR3 nucleotides are TGTGCCAGCAGTGATATCCGGGGGAGCCGGCGGGAGCAGTACTTC. Translating gives CASSDIRGSRREQYF.

The chain is built from TRBV20-1 and TRBJ1-2; TRBD1 matches at 9 bases. CDR1 and CDR2 (germline): DFQATT, SNEGSKA (reference sequence). The CDR3 is 16 residues long. Losses at the gene ends were 4 bases for V and 4 bases for J; bases not matched to a gene: 13. This CDR3 reads CSATGTGSKVVYGYTF. In DNA, the CDR3 is TGCAGTGCTACCGGGACAGGGAGTAAAGTGGTCTATGGCTACACCTTC.

This clonotype was recorded a few times. V usage is TRBV2 and J usage is TRBJ1-4; D is unresolved. V was cut by 3 bases and J by 8 bases, with 13 bases left in between. Germline lookup yields CDR1 SNHLY and CDR2 FYNNEI. The CDR3 contains 14 residues. CDR3 coding DNA: TGTGCCAGCAGTGATTCCACCTCCGAGGAAAAACTGTTTTTT. Protein sequence: CASSDSTSEEKLFF.

The chain joins TRBV2 to TRBJ1-1, with TRBD1 matching over 10 bases. Losses at the gene ends were 6 bases for V and 3 bases for J; bases not matched to a gene: 4. Germline assignment: CDR1 SNHLY and CDR2 FYNNEI. This CDR3 has 14 residues. The CDR3 region has the DNA TGTGCCAGCAGGGCGGGACAGGGGTACACTGAAGCTTTCTTT. As protein: CASRAGQGYTEAFF. The full variable domain, with the rest looked up from reference TRBV2 and TRBJ1-1, is EPEVTQTPSHQVTQMGQEVILRCVPISNHLYFYWYRQILGQKVEFLVSFYNNEISEKSEIFDDQFSVERPDGSNFTLKIRSTKLEDSAMYFCASRAGQGYTEAFFGQGTRLTVV.